This T cell receptor (beta chain) was sequenced for a study of technical replicates of blood from a handful of donors. The CDR3 sequence is 16 residues long. The V end was cut by 3 bases, the J end by 5 bases, with 17 bases between. Germline values: CDR1 MGHRA, CDR2 YSYEKL. This table comes from immunoSEQ multiplex PCR, and its TCRdb copy is limited to in-frame clones, with some not included. The table has 60,000 to 85,000 clones, 94% seen once. Sequencing was carried out using T cells isolated from PBMCs. This receptor was taken from a human donor in good health. The chain carries TRBV4-1 and TRBJ2-1; a weak D match, TRBD2 (6 bases). For the CDR3, the DNA is TGCGCCAGCAGCCAGATCCTAATGCGGGATAACAATGAGCAGTTCTTC. This encodes CASSQILMRDNNEQFF.